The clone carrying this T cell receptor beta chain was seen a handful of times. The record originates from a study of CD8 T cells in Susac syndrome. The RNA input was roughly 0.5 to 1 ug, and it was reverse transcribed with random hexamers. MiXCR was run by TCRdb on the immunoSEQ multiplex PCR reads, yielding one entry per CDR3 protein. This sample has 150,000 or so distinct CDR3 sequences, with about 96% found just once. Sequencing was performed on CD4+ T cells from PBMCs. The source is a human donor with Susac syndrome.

Written as DNA, the CDR3 is TGTGCCAGCAGCGCTACCGGGAACACTGAAGCTTTCTTT. It codes for CASSATGNTEAFF. The chain couples TRBV9 to TRBJ1-1; D unresolved. CDR1 is SGDLS and CDR2 is YYNGEE in the germline V gene. The CDR3 consists of 13 residues. V was clipped by 3 bases and J by 1 base, with 7 bases between them. The variable domain in full, completed from reference TRBV9 and TRBJ1-1, reads DSGVTQTPKHLITATGQRVTLRCSPRSGDLSVYWYQQSLDQGLQFLIQYYNGEERAKGNILERFSAQQFPDLHSELNLSSLELGDSALYFCASSATGNTEAFFGQGTRLTVV.